The 8 T cell receptor beta chains below were found in one sample sequenced in a study of lymphopenia after photon versus proton radiotherapy. Profiling relied on immunoSEQ multiplex PCR, and the TCRdb table lists in-frame clones only, not all of them. The repertoire includes approximately 91,000 clones, more than 70% of them detected once, and around 1.5% sits in the top ten. The sample in question was peripheral blood, obtained from a patient treated with proton-based radiotherapy. Every receptor here comes from a man aged 55 to 70 with pancreatic cancer.

The chain employs TRBV28 and TRBJ1-5, with D uncertain. Trimming left V 5 bases short and J 0 bases short, with 8 bases between. The CDR3 loop spans 14 amino acids. Germline V gene lookup returns CDR1 MDHEN and CDR2 SYDVKM. The CDR3: CASSLSGSNQPQHF. CDR3 DNA: TGTGCCAGCAGTCTATCCGGTAGCAATCAGCCCCAGCATTTT. Together with reference TRBV28 and TRBJ1-5, the CDR3 gives the full variable domain: DVKVTQSSRYLVKRTGEKVFLECVQDMDHENMFWYRQDPGLGLRLIYFSYDVKMKEKGDIPEGYSVSREKKERFSLILESASTNQTSMYLCASSLSGSNQPQHFGDGTRLSIL.

The chain recombines TRBV9 with TRBJ1-3; no definite D call. From germline, CDR1 is SGDLS and CDR2 YYNGEE. The CDR3 is made up of 14 amino acids. V was shortened by 1 base and J by 1 base, with 6 bases between the two germline ends. This CDR3 reads CASSVRESGNTIYF. CDR3 bases: TGTGCCAGCAGCGTAAGAGAATCTGGAAACACCATATATTTT.

This clone came up once. The chain links TRBV7-2 to TRBJ2-7; D remains ambiguous. Trimming took 5 bases from V and 2 from J, leaving 10 bases between them. This CDR3 is 13 amino acids long. Germline values: CDR1 SGHTA, CDR2 FQGNSA. The CDR3 sequence is CASSPDSPYEQYF. The DNA of the CDR3 is TGTGCCAGCAGCCCGGATAGCCCCTACGAGCAGTACTTC.

The V call is TRBV6-5, the J call TRBJ1-1; D ambiguous. The CDR3 sequence is 15 residues long. Trimming took 0 bases from V and 1 from J, leaving 9 bases between them. Per the germline V gene, CDR1 is MNHEY and CDR2 is SVGAGI. CDR3 bases: TGTGCCAGCAGTTACTCGCGGCAGTCGAACACTGAAGCTTTCTTT. Its translation is CASSYSRQSNTEAFF.

The V and J genes are TRBV5-1 and TRBJ2-1, with D hard to call. Trimming took 4 bases from V and 4 from J, leaving 9 bases between them. The CDR3 runs 13 residues. CDR1 is SGHRS and CDR2 is YFSETQ in the germline V gene. The DNA for the CDR3 is TGCGCCAGCAGCACGGACGGGTACAATGAGCAGTTCTTC. Amino acid sequence: CASSTDGYNEQFF.

This clone is a singleton in its sample. The chain uses TRBV28 and TRBJ2-5; TRBD2 agrees at 9 bases. This CDR3 spans 19 amino acids. Germline lookup yields CDR1 MDHEN and CDR2 SYDVKM. V shed 1 base and J 2 bases; nucleotides not matched to a gene: 14. CDR3 nucleotide sequence: TGTGCCAGCAGTTTATTGGTAGCGGGAGTTCCAAAGGGGCAAGAGACCCAGTACTTC. Protein sequence: CASSLLVAGVPKGQETQYF.

The V gene is TRBV28, the J gene TRBJ1-4; 11 bases are shared with TRBD1. This CDR3 comprises 19 residues. Germline lookup yields CDR1 MDHEN and CDR2 SYDVKM. With 1 base clipped from V and 2 bases from J, the junction kept 9 bases outside the gene matches. CDR3 amino acids: CASSLYGTGGAGTNEKLFF. The CDR3 DNA reads TGTGCCAGCAGTTTATATGGGACAGGGGGAGCTGGGACTAATGAAAAACTGTTTTTT.

This chain links TRBV19 with TRBJ2-1; the D gene is possibly TRBD2 (5 bases). Trimming stripped 2 bases from V and 8 bases from J, with 7 bases between. CDR3 length: 12 residues. Germline V lookup: CDR1 LNHDA, CDR2 SQIVND (reference sequence). The CDR3: CASSIQEDEQFF. In DNA, the CDR3 is TGTGCCAGTAGTATACAGGAGGATGAGCAGTTCTTC.